A selection of T cell receptor beta chains follows, all from one sample in a study of identical twins. TCRdb passed the 5' RACE reads through MiXCR, listing each CDR3 protein once. Among approximately 1.8 million distinct CDR3 sequences listed, around 29% were seen once. The source material was cord blood. The origin of the receptors is a newborn girl in good health. The conserved cysteine and the conserved F or W are not part of the CDR3 here. Fields, in order: V gene, J gene, CDR3 protein.

TRBV29-1	TRBJ2-7	SVGDLRSYEQY
TRBV20-1	TRBJ2-7	SARAAQGRSYEQY
TRBV7-8	TRBJ2-7	ASSLASSLPYEQY
TRBV7-9	TRBJ2-1	TPGRSSLYNEQF
TRBV4-1	TRBJ2-4	ASSQELADYVAKNIQY
TRBV20-1	TRBJ2-7	SAREQTGSFYEQY
TRBV6-4	TRBJ2-1	ASSDNLAGGYNEQF
TRBV24-1	TRBJ1-2	ATSDPRQGVDYGYT
TRBV30	TRBJ1-2	AWSSIGPYGYT
TRBV7-2	TRBJ2-3	ASSPSMERMVTQY
TRBV27	TRBJ1-5	ASSPYPKKLAQPQH
TRBV4-1	TRBJ2-7	ASSQLAGVVSYEQY
TRBV12-3/TRBV12-4	TRBJ2-5	ASSSLTAKETQY
TRBV5-1	TRBJ2-4	ASSLIQIGKAKNIQY
TRBV24-1	TRBJ2-1	ATSDLGTGSYNGQF
TRBV21-1	TRBJ2-5	ASSKEEAGNNEQY
TRBV20-1	TRBJ1-1	SVGQGALNTEAF
TRBV7-2	TRBJ2-5	ASSLEWGETQY
TRBV28	TRBJ2-7	ASRRDSIYEQY
TRBV3-1	TRBJ2-3	ASSQDLGSGRAGDTQY
TRBV4-1	.	ASSHADYSYEQY
TRBV10-3	TRBJ2-7	AISGLGSQGYEQY